The 12 T cell receptor beta chains below all came from one sample that was sequenced in a study of tumor and adjacent non-tumor tissue in lung cancer. This sample's RNA came from whole unsorted tissue. More than 3 cm separated this lung sample from the edge of the tumor. The library came from three nested PCR rounds adapted from ARM-PCR protocols. TCRdb re-analysed the multiplex PCR reads in MiXCR, keeping a single row per CDR3 protein. Of about 80,000 distinct CDR3 sequences listed, approximately 78% are singletons. The sample was distant non-tumor lung tissue. These receptors all stem from a man aged 55 to 70 with non-small cell lung cancer.

This clonotype was found many times. This may be a read error: a much more frequent sequence differs by one nucleotide. This chain uses TRBV12-3 or TRBV12-4 with TRBJ1-4; weak D call: TRBD1 (5 bases). This CDR3 is 15 amino acids long. The CDR3 DNA reads TGTGCCGGCAGTATCCCTATGGGGGTTCATGAAAAACTGTTTTTT. Amino acids: CAGSIPMGVHEKLFF.

About this clonotype itself: The junction departs from germline at one end; a sequencing error may be responsible. Here the CDR3 reads CASSLGPTGAGNTIYF. In nucleotides, the CDR3 is TGTGCGAGCAGCTTAGGCCCGACAGGGGCTGGGAACACCATATATTTT. The V call is TRBV13, the J call TRBJ1-3; TRBD1 aligns across 8 bases. CDR1 and CDR2 (germline): PRHDT, FYEKMQ (reference sequence). CDR3 size: 16 residues. Together with reference TRBV13 and TRBJ1-3, the CDR3 gives the full variable domain: AAGVIQSPRHLIKEKRETATLKCYPIPRHDTVYWYQQGPGQDPQFLISFYEKMQSDKGSIPDRFSAQQFSDYHSELNMSSLELGDSALYFCASSLGPTGAGNTIYFGEGSWLTVV.

Regarding this clonotype: Because it lacks the conserved phenylalanine or tryptophan at the end, this CDR3 is likely a read error. It is unclear where the CDR3 begins or ends on the DNA, so no DNA is shown, and the CDR3 is as TCRdb lists it. This chain connects TRBV11-2 to TRBJ1-1; the DNA was not compared with TRBD1, the D call given in the table. Germline V CDR1 and CDR2: SGHAT, FQNNGV. A total of 14 residues make up the CDR3, ends included. CDR3 protein: CASSLTGRGTEALL.

As to this clonotype: One junction end does not reproduce the germline sequence, and a read error may be involved. The chain uses TRBV20-1 and TRBJ2-2, with TRBD1 as a possible D gene (6 bases). Germline values: CDR1 DFQATT, CDR2 SNEGSKA (reference sequence). The CDR3 covers 16 residues. The CDR3, as DNA: TGCAGTGCTAGAGACCCACGACTGGGGGCCGCCGGGGAGCCGTTTTTT. Protein sequence: CSARDPRLGAAGEPFF.

With respect to this clonotype: One end of the junction varies from germline; a read error may be responsible. This rearrangement joins TRBV6-6 to TRBJ2-1, with TRBD2 as a possible D gene (6 bases). The CDR3 has 15 amino acids. Germline loops: CDR1 MNHNY, CDR2 SVGAGI (reference sequence). The DNA for the CDR3 is TGTGCCAACAGTTGGGGCGGGGCAGCCTACAATGAGCAGTTCTTC. It yields the protein CANSWGGAAYNEQFF.

This clonotype has only one observation. The rearrangement links TRBV11-3 to TRBJ1-6; no firm D call. V dropped 3 bases and J dropped 7 bases, with 7 bases sitting between them. The CDR3 spans 13 residues. Germline V CDR1 and CDR2: SGHNT, YENEEA. The CDR3 nucleotides read TGTGCCAGCAGCTTTGGGTGGAATTCACCCCTCCACTTT. Translated: CASSFGWNSPLHF.

Note on this clonotype: One junction end disagrees with the germline gene, perhaps due to a read error. The CDR3 loop reads CASSLRVPEVFF. In DNA form, the CDR3 reads TGTGCCAGCAGCCTCAGGGTCCCTGAAGTTTTCTTT. This chain links TRBV5-6 with TRBJ1-1, with D tentatively TRBD1 (5 bases). The CDR3 loop spans 12 amino acids. The germline gives CDR1 SGHDT, CDR2 YYEEEE.

On this clonotype: A read error may produce the germline difference seen at one junction end. The rearrangement joins TRBV5-6 to TRBJ1-5; 11 nucleotides line up with TRBD1. This CDR3 has 16 residues. Germline CDR1 and CDR2: SGHDT and YYEEEE. The CDR3 reads CAGSLCGQGAGQPQHF. In DNA form, the CDR3 reads TGTGCCGGCAGCCTATGTGGACAGGGGGCCGGTCAGCCCCAGCATTTT.

This chain uses TRBV12-3 or TRBV12-4 with TRBJ2-2, with D maybe TRBD1 (6 bases). With 2 bases removed from V and 7 bases from J, the gap between germline ends came to 14 bases. This CDR3 comprises 15 residues. This CDR3 is CASSLRQGGVGELFF. CDR3 sequence (DNA): TGTGCCAGCAGTTTAAGGCAAGGGGGAGTCGGGGAGCTGTTTTTT.

About this clonotype: A much larger clone is a single base away; this may be a read error. The chain joins TRBV25-1 to TRBJ2-2; perhaps TRBD2 as D (5 bases). Germline values: CDR1 MGHDK, CDR2 SYGVNS. The CDR3 loop spans 12 amino acids. The CDR3 here is CASGVGTGELYF. In nucleotides, the CDR3 is TGTGCCAGTGGGGTCGGCACCGGGGAGCTGTATTTT.

A note on this clonotype: The germline gene is not matched at one end of the junction; a read error may be the cause. The genes are TRBV4-3 and TRBJ1-3; tentatively, D is TRBD1 (5 bases). CDR1 is LGHNA and CDR2 is YSLEER in the germline V gene. The CDR3 totals 17 residues. Here the CDR3 DNA reads TGCACCAGCATCCAATCCAGGGCACCCCTCTCTGGAAACACCATATATTTT. Translated: CTSIQSRAPLSGNTIYF.

The chain is built from TRBV20-1 and TRBJ2-7, with 11 bases fitting TRBD1. The CDR3 contains 14 residues. V trimming: 3 bases; J trimming: 12 bases; junction bases outside the gene matches: 13. Germline lookup yields CDR1 DFQATT and CDR2 SNEGSKA (reference sequence). The CDR3: CSASPGQGAYVRYF. In DNA, the CDR3 is TGCAGTGCTAGCCCAGGACAGGGGGCATACGTGCGGTACTTC.